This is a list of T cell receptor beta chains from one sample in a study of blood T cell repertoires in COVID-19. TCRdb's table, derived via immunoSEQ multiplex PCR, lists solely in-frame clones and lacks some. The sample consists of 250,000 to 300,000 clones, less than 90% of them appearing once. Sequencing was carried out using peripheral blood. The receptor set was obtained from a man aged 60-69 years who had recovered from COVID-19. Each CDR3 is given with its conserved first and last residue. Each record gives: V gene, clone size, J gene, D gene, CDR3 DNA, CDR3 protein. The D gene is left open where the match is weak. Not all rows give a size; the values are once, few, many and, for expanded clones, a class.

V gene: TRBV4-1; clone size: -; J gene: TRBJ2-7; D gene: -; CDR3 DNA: TGCGCCAGCAGCCAAGCCGACAGCTACGAGCAGTACTTC; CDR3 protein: CASSQADSYEQYF
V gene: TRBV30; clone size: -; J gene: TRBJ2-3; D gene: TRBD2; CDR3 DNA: TGTGCCTGGAGTGTCGGGCTAGCGGGAGGGCCCTTGAGCACAGATACGCAGTATTTT; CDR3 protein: CAWSVGLAGGPLSTDTQYF
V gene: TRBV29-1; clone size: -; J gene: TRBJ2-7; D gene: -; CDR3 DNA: TGCAGCGTTGGTCCGGGGGGCGGCGAGCAGTACTTC; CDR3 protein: CSVGPGGGEQYF
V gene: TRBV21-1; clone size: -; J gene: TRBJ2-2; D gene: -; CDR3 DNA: TGTGCCAGCAGCGCCGAGGGTTTGACCCCACCCGGGGAGCTGTTTTTT; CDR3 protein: CASSAEGLTPPGELFF
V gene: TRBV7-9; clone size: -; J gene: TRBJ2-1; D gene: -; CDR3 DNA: TGTGCCAGCAGCGCCCATGGGGGGTTTAATGAGCAGTTCTTC; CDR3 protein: CASSAHGGFNEQFF
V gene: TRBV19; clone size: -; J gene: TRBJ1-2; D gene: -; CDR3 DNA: TGTGCCAGTAGGACAGGAGCAAACTATGGCTACACCTTC; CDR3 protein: CASRTGANYGYTF
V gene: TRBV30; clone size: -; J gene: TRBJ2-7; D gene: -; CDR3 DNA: TGTGCCTGCCTAGGCCCTAGGAGCTCCTACGAGCAGTACTTC; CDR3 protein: CACLGPRSSYEQYF
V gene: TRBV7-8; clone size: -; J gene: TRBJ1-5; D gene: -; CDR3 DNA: TGTGCCAGCAGCCTAAGGAGAGGTAGCAATCAGCCCCAGCATTTT; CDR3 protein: CASSLRRGSNQPQHF
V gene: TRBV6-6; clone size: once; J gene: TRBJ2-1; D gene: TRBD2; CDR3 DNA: TGTGCCAGCAGACCGGGACTAGCGGGGTACAATGAGCAGTTCTTC; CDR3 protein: CASRPGLAGYNEQFF
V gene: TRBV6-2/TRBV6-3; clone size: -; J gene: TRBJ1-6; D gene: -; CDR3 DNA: TGTGCCAGCAGCGACAGGAGCTCCTATAATTCACCCCTCCACTTT; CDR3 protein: CASSDRSSYNSPLHF
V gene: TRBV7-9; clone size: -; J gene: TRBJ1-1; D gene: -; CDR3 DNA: TGTGCCAGCAGCTTAGAAGGCGGTAAGGACACTGAAGCTTTCTTT; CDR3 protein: CASSLEGGKDTEAFF
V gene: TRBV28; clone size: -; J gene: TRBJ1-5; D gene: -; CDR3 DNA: TGTGCCAGCAGTTTCCTGATTTTCCGGACACCTAGCAATCAGCCCCAGCATTTT; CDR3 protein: CASSFLIFRTPSNQPQHF
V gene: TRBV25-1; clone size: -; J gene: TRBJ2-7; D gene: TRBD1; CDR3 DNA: TGTGCCAGCAACCCTAAAACCGGGACAGGGAATGAGCAGTACTTC; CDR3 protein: CASNPKTGTGNEQYF
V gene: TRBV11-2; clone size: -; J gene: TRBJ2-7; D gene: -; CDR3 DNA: TGTGCCAGCAGCTTCGGGACTCCGGAATTGCAGTACTTC; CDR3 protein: CASSFGTPELQYF
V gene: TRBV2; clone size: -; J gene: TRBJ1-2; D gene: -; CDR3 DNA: TGTGCCAGCAGTGTGCAGGGCGGTGGCTACACCTTC; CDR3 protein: CASSVQGGGYTF
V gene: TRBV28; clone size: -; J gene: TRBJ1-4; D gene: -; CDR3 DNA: TGTGCCAGCAGGTCCATGGGCGGGGATGAAAAACTGTTTTTT; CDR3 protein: CASRSMGGDEKLFF
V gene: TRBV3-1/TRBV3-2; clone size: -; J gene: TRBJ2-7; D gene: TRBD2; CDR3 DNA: TGTGCCAGCACTCGGGCGGGGGGGCACGAGCAGTACTTC; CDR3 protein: CASTRAGGHEQYF
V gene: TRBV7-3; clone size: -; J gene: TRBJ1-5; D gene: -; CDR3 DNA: TGTGCCAGCACTGATCAGCCCCAGCATTTT; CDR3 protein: CASTDQPQHF
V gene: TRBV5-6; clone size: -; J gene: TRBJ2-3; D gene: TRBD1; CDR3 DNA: TGTGCCAGCAGCATTCGCTGGACAGGGTTAGTTACAGATACGCAGTATTTT; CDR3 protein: CASSIRWTGLVTDTQYF
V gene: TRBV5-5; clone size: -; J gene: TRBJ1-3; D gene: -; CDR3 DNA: TGTGCCAGCAAGGACAGCGGAAACACCATATATTTT; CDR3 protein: CASKDSGNTIYF
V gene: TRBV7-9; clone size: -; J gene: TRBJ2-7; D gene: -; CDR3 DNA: TGTGCCAGCAGCCACCCGGGGACTGGCTCCTACGAGCAGTACTTC; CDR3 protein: CASSHPGTGSYEQYF
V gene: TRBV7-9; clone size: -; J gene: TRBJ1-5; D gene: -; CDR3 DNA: TGTGCCAGCGCGGCAGACAATCAGCCCCAGCATTTT; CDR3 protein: CASAADNQPQHF
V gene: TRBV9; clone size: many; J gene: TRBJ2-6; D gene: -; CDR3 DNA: TGTGCCAGCAGCGCACAGGGTTCCCCGGGCTCTGGGGCCAACGTCCTGACTTTC; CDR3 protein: CASSAQGSPGSGANVLTF
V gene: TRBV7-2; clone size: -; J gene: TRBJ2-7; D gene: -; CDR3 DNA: TGTGCCAGCAGCGCCTCACACGGGTCGAGCTACGAGCAGTACTTC; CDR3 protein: CASSASHGSSYEQYF
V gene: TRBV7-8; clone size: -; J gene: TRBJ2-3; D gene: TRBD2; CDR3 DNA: TGTGCCAGCAGCTCACAGATAGCGGGGGGATTCACAGATACGCAGTATTTT; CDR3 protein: CASSSQIAGGFTDTQYF
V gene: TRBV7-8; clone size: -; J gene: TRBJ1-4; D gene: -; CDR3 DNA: TGTGCCAGCAGCTTAAGGCGGGAGCTTAATGAAAAACTGTTTTTT; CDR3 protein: CASSLRRELNEKLFF
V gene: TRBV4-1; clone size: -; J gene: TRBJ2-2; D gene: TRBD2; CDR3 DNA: TGCGCCAGCAGCCAAGATTCTAGCGGGAGGTCCGGGGAGCTGTTTTTT; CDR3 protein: CASSQDSSGRSGELFF
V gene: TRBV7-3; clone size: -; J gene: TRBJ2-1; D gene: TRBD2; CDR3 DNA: TGTGCCAGCAGCTTAAACCCCAGCGGGGGCCTCTACAATGAGCAGTTCTTC; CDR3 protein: CASSLNPSGGLYNEQFF
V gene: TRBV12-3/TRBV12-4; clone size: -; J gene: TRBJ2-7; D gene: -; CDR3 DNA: TGTGCCAGCAGTTTGAGGCGGGGCGGGGAGCAGTACTTC; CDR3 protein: CASSLRRGGEQYF
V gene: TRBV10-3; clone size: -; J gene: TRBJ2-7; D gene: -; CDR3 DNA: TGTGCCACAGTAGCGGAGTACGAGCAGTACTTC; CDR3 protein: CATVAEYEQYF
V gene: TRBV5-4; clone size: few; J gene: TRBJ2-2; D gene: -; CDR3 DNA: TGTGCCAGCAGCCCAGGGAAGACCGGGGAGCTGTTTTTT; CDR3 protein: CASSPGKTGELFF
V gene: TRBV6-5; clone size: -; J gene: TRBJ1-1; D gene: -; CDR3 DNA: TGTGCCGTTATACCCCCAGGGTCCATCACTGAAGCTTTCTTT; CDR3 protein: CAVIPPGSITEAFF
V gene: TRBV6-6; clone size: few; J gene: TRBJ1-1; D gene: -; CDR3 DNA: TGTGCCAGCAGTTACGGAGGGGAAGCTTTCTTT; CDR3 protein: CASSYGGEAFF
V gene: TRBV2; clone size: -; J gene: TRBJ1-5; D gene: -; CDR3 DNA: TGTGCCAGCAGTAGAGCAGGGTACAATCAGCCCCAGCATTTT; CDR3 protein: CASSRAGYNQPQHF
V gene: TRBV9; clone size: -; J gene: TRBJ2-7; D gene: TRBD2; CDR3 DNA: TGTGCCAGCAGCGTCGGCGGGGGGTCCCCCTACGAGCAGTACTTC; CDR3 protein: CASSVGGGSPYEQYF
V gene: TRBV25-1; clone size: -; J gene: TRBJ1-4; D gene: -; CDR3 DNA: TGTGCCAGCTCAGGACGACACAGAGGGTTGGCAACTAATGAAAAACTGTTTTTT; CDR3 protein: CASSGRHRGLATNEKLFF
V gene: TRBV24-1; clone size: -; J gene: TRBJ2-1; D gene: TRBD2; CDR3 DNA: TGTGCCACCAGTGATTCGGGCGGGGGGACCTACAATGAGCAGTTCTTC; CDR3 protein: CATSDSGGGTYNEQFF
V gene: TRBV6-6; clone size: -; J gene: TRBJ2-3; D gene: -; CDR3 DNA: TGTGCCAGCAGTGTAGGACTAAGCACAGATACGCAGTATTTT; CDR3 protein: CASSVGLSTDTQYF
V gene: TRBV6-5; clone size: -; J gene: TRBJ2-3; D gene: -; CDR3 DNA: TGTGCCAGCAGTTACGGGCCCGATACGCAGTATTTT; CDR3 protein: CASSYGPDTQYF
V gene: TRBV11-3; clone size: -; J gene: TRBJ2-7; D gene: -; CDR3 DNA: TGTGCCAGCAGCTACGATTCGGGTTACGAGCAGTACTTC; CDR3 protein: CASSYDSGYEQYF
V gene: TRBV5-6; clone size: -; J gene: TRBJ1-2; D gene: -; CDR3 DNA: TGTGCCAGCCTCATACGGGGAGCGATCTATGGCTACACCTTC; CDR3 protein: CASLIRGAIYGYTF
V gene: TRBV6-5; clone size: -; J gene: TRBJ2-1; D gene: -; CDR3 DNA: TGTGCCAGCAGTTATAAGGACAGTGGATACAATGAGCAGTTCTTC; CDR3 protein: CASSYKDSGYNEQFF
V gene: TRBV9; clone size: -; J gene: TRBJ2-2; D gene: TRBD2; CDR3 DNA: TGTGCCAGCAGCGCAAGGACTAGCGGGAGTCTTAACACCGGGGAGCTGTTTTTT; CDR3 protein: CASSARTSGSLNTGELFF
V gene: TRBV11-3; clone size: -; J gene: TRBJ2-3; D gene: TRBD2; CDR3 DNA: TGTGCCAGCAGCTTAGGCTGGACTAGTGACACAGATACGCAGTATTTT; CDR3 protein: CASSLGWTSDTDTQYF